This T cell receptor beta chain emerged from a study of T cells in Graves' hyperthyroidism and ophthalmopathy. There are many counts of this clonotype. A junction boundary mismatches the germline segment, possibly from a read error. TCR beta CDR3 regions were amplified from RNA. The TCR CDR3 was amplified in a first-round RT-PCR using the HTBI primer set. TCRdb itself ran the multiplex PCR reads through MiXCR, one entry per CDR3 protein. The sample carries a few hundred thousand distinct CDR3 sequences, approximately 15% recorded once. Looked up from germline, CDR1 is GTSNPN and CDR2 is SVGIG (reference sequence). The length of the CDR3 is 15 residues.

The chain uses TRBV30 and TRBJ1-1; D might be TRBD1 (5 bases). The sequence was obtained from a woman under 40 with Graves' hyperthyroidism. Input material: blood. CDR3 protein: CARSLSGHLNTEAFF. CDR3 in DNA: TGTGCCCGGAGTCTGAGTGGACACTTGAACACTGAAGCTTTCTTT.